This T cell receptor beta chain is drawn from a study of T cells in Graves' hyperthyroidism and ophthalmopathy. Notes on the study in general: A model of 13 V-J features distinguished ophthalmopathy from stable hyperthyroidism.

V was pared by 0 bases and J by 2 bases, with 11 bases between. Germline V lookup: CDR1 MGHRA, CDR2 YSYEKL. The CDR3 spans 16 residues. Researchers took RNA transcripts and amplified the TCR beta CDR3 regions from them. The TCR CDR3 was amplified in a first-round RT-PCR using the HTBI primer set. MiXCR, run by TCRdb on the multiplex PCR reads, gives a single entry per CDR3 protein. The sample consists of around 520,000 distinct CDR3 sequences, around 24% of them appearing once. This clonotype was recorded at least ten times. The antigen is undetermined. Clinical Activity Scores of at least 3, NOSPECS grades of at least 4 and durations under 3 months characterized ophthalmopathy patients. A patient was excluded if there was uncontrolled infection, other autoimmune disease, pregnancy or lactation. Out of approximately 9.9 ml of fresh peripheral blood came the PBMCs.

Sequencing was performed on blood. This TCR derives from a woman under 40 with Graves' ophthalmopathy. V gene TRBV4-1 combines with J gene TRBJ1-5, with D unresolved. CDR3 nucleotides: TGCGCCAGCAGCCAAGATGGCAACGGAGGCAATCAGCCCCAGCATTTT. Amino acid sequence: CASSQDGNGGNQPQHF.